This T cell receptor (beta chain) emerged from a study of blood T cell repertoires in COVID-19 (TCRdb year 2020). Regarding the complete study: Collaborator samples came from the United States, Italy and Spain and covered acute and convalescent phases of COVID-19. Where available, HLA class I and class II types were obtained from metadata supplied by the sample provider rather than from assay-based typing. The dataset comprised deeply sampled blood TCRbeta repertoires from subjects exposed to, actively infected with, or recovered from COVID-19. The prospective study material was composed of cDNA or gDNA derived from T cells, B-cell-depleted T cells, or PBMCs. The samples were drawn from two sources: the first 160 participants of the ongoing ImmuneRACE study, and fewer than 1,500 subjects contributed by 6 global collaborators. Sample metadata almost always included a de-identified subject ID, COVID-19 status, age in years and sex. The repertoires were made available in a free public database intended to serve as a resource for research on the immune response to SARS-CoV-2.

For CDR1 and CDR2, the germline V gene lists MDHEN and SYDVKM. V is shortened by 2 bases, J by 2 bases, and the region joining them spans 9 bases. From cysteine to phenylalanine, the CDR3 is 14 amino acids long. Only the CDR3 portion is preserved as DNA: 42 bases, with reading frame beginning at the first base. TCRbeta CDR3 regions were amplified from genomic DNA using the immunoSEQ Assay, a bias-controlled multiplex PCR. The paper's data handling went like this. Nucleated cell counts per sample were estimated from amplification of reference gene primers within the assay. To quantify the absolute abundance of each unique TCRbeta CDR3 rearrangement, sequence reads were collapsed and filtered. For each sample, productive Simpson clonality was calculated as the square root of Simpson's diversity index across productive rearrangements. TCRdb re-hosts the immuneACCESS table, in-frame sequences only. Its copies lack some clones; in the studies checked, an unresolved V gene accounts for under half of them, and the cause for the rest is not known. V, J and clone size were drawn from that table, and D and trimming were deduced from the DNA. This sample gives roughly 290,000 clones in total; about nine tenths of them show up just once. The leading ten clones occupy under 7% of the sample.

What the work shows at the level of the full study, not this receptor alone: How much clinical and demographic metadata was included differed by source and by participant, and the metadata was provided uncurated.

One collaborating source in Seattle enrolled patients during active infection and followed them longitudinally through the course of disease. Whole blood was collected in K2EDTA tubes by collaborating institutions according to the institutions' own protocols. For TCRbeta analysis, collaborators shipped samples as frozen whole blood, isolated PBMCs, or DNA extracted from either of those sample types. As concerns this clone: The antigen it recognizes is unknown. No per-base quality is available; no much larger clone lies one base away.

The V gene is TRBV28 and the J gene is TRBJ2-5; possibly the D gene is TRBD2, per 6 matching bases. This clonotype originated in a woman in her 30s with COVID-19, enrolled during active disease. Input material: peripheral blood. The CDR3 reads CASSLDGTQETQYF. The nucleotide sequence reads as follows: TGTGCCAGCAGTTTAGACGGGACTCAAGAGACCCAGTACTTC.